The 21 T cell receptor beta chains listed next were all sequenced from one sample in a study of PD-L1 blockade in urothelial cancer. Using immunoSEQ multiplex PCR, the repertoire was profiled, and TCRdb retains in-frame clones only, with some absent. The sample has more than 65,000 clones, about nine tenths seen once. Specimen: PBMCs, collected around atezolizumab (anti-PD-L1) treatment. All receptors come from an older woman with urothelial cancer.

This clone has more than one count but fewer than ten. The chain employs TRBV19 and TRBJ1-5; D is unclear. Germline-derived CDR1 and CDR2 are LNHDA and SQIVND (reference sequence). V shed 3 bases and J shed 3 bases, with 9 bases lying between them. CDR3 length: 14 amino acids. CDR3: CASSIREYNQPQHF. Written as DNA, the CDR3 is TGTGCCAGTAGTATCCGAGAGTACAATCAGCCCCAGCATTTT.

This clone was recorded only once. V usage is TRBV13 and J usage is TRBJ2-1, with D possibly matching TRBD1 (6 bases). V lost 5 bases to trimming and J lost 12 bases, with 26 bases between them. The CDR3 has 16 amino acids. CDR1 and CDR2 (germline): PRHDT, FYEKMQ (reference sequence). CDR3 sequence reads: CASSPRGTPFSLGQFF. The CDR3 region has the DNA TGTGCCAGCAGCCCTAGGGGGACCCCCTTTAGTCTAGGGCAGTTCTTC.

The rearrangement links TRBV9 to TRBJ2-1; D is ambiguous. The V gene lost 0 bases and the J gene lost 7 bases, with 5 bases spanning the gap. CDR1 SGDLS and CDR2 YYNGEE come from the germline V gene. The CDR3 totals 12 residues. In DNA form, the CDR3 reads TGTGCCAGCAGCGTAGGAGATAATGAGCAGTTCTTC. Encoded protein: CASSVGDNEQFF.

This chain uses TRBV30 with TRBJ2-6; 8 bases are shared with TRBD1. There are 14 residues in the CDR3. Trimming removed 5 bases from V and 1 base from J; junction bases left unmatched: 1. Per the germline V gene, CDR1 is GTSNPN and CDR2 is SVGIG (reference sequence). In DNA form, the CDR3 reads TGTGCCTGGGACAGGGGTTCTGGGGCCAACGTCCTGACTTTC. Its translation is CAWDRGSGANVLTF.

Here the CDR3 reads CASRRHTDTQYF. CDR3 bases: TGTGCCAGCAGAAGACATACAGATACGCAGTATTTT. The rearrangement uses TRBV6-1 and TRBJ2-3; D gene unclear. This CDR3 comprises 12 residues. V shed 6 bases and J shed 3 bases, with 7 bases lying between them. Germline CDR1 is MNHNS and CDR2 is SASEGT.

V usage is TRBV6-5 and J usage is TRBJ1-5; TRBD1 is a possible D gene (6 bases). Trimming took off 6 bases at V and 6 bases at J, with 15 bases between the two ends. The CDR3 runs 14 residues. The V gene's germline CDR1 is MNHEY and CDR2 SVGAGI. The CDR3: CASRFAGGGQPQHF. In nucleotides, the CDR3 is TGTGCCAGCAGATTCGCGGGGGGCGGTCAGCCCCAGCATTTT.

The chain combines TRBV29-1 with TRBJ2-7; 9 bases line up with TRBD1. The CDR3 covers 15 residues. Germline values: CDR1 SQVTM, CDR2 ANQGSEA. With V trimmed by 1 base and J by 4 bases, 8 bases remained unmatched. The CDR3 bases are TGCAGCGTTGAAGGACAGGGGGGTTCCACATACGAGCAGTACTTC. This gives the protein CSVEGQGGSTYEQYF.

The rearrangement joins TRBV5-1 to TRBJ2-2, with 9 bases aligning to TRBD2. Germline CDR1 is SGHRS and CDR2 is YFSETQ. J lost 4 bases, V lost 5 bases, and 3 bases had no gene match. This CDR3 comprises 14 residues. In DNA form, the CDR3 reads TGCGCCAGCAGGCGGGAGGGAGGCACCGGGGAGCTGTTTTTT. It encodes CASRREGGTGELFF.

The chain employs TRBV6-1 and TRBJ2-7, with a weak D call TRBD2 (5 bases). V shed 2 bases and J shed 0 bases, with 8 bases lying between them. Germline loops: CDR1 MNHNS, CDR2 SASEGT. The CDR3 covers 14 residues. CDR3 coding DNA: TGTGCCAGCAGTGAAAGTCGGGGCTCCTACGAGCAGTACTTC. Translated: CASSESRGSYEQYF.

This chain connects TRBV10-3 to TRBJ1-2, with 9 bases lining up with TRBD1. This CDR3 region has 13 residues. Germline loops: CDR1 ENHRY, CDR2 SYGVKD. With 10 bases clipped from V and 4 bases from J, the junction kept 7 bases outside the gene matches. CDR3 amino acids: CATSTGGGYGYTF. The DNA of the CDR3 is TGTGCCACCTCAACAGGGGGCGGCTATGGCTACACCTTC.

This chain connects TRBV28 to TRBJ1-2; tentatively, D is TRBD1 (5 bases). CDR1 MDHEN and CDR2 SYDVKM come from the germline V gene. V lost 1 base and J lost 5, with 14 bases in between. The CDR3 covers 15 residues. CDR3 nucleotide sequence: TGTGCCAGCAGTTTATTGGGGCCGAACGAATATGGCTACACCTTC. Translating gives CASSLLGPNEYGYTF.

The chain joins TRBV27 to TRBJ1-2; D is unclear. Germline assignment: CDR1 MNHEY and CDR2 SMNVEV (reference sequence). The CDR3 loop spans 14 amino acids. V was cut by 3 bases and J by 9 bases, with 17 bases left in between. The CDR3 here is CASSFQRINPSYTF. The DNA of the CDR3 is TGTGCCAGCAGTTTCCAGAGGATAAACCCGAGCTACACCTTC.

The chain combines TRBV5-4 with TRBJ2-2, with TRBD2 matching 15 bases. There are 19 residues in the CDR3. V was pared by 4 bases and J by 2 bases, with 9 bases of the junction left unmatched. In germline, CDR1 is SGHNT, CDR2 YYREEE (reference sequence). The CDR3 DNA reads as TGTGCCAGCAGCAGACCGGGACTAGCGGGGGGCCACAACACCGGGGAGCTGTTTTTT. Translation gives CASSRPGLAGGHNTGELFF.

The gene calls are TRBV9 and TRBJ1-3; 7 nucleotides agree with TRBD1. This CDR3 is built from 14 residues. From germline, CDR1 is SGDLS and CDR2 YYNGEE. Trimming cost V 4 bases and J 4 bases; bases outside gene matches: 5. Here the CDR3 reads CASSIRQGGNTIYF. The CDR3 DNA sequence: TGTGCCAGCAGCATAAGACAGGGCGGAAACACCATATATTTT.

The chain combines TRBV27 with TRBJ1-6, with 7 bases that match TRBD1. Germline CDR1 and CDR2: MNHEY and SMNVEV (reference sequence). The CDR3 runs 13 residues. The V gene end was trimmed by 11 bases and the J gene end by 5 bases; junction bases not matched to a gene: 6. The CDR3 DNA follows: TGTGCCGCAAAACAGGGGAATAATTCACCCCTCCACTTT. It is translated as CAAKQGNNSPLHF.

This chain uses TRBV28 with TRBJ2-2; 10 nucleotides agree with TRBD2. The J segment lost 3 bases and the V segment lost 3 bases, leaving 16 bases of the junction unmatched. CDR3 length: 20 amino acids. Germline V gene data show CDR1 as MDHEN and CDR2 as SYDVKM. The CDR3 protein is CASSFQFPKTTSGYTGELFF. CDR3 nucleotide sequence: TGTGCCAGCAGTTTCCAGTTTCCTAAAACGACTAGCGGGTACACCGGGGAGCTGTTTTTT.

The chain combines TRBV5-5 with TRBJ2-4, with D perhaps matching TRBD2 (5 bases). Trimming cost V 2 bases and J 2 bases, with 8 bases left between them. This CDR3 is built from 14 residues. Germline loops: CDR1 SGHKS, CDR2 YYEKEE (reference sequence). The DNA for the CDR3 is TGTGCCAGCAGCTTTACCGGGACCAAAAACATTCAGTACTTC. It translates to CASSFTGTKNIQYF.

The chain uses TRBV7-2 and TRBJ2-5; D unresolved. CDR3 length: 15 residues. V was cut by 1 base and J by 5 bases, with 14 bases left in between. Germline assignment: CDR1 SGHTA and CDR2 FQGNSA. The CDR3 loop reads CASSLEAGRRETQYF. The CDR3 coding sequence is TGTGCCAGCAGCTTAGAGGCAGGCCGACGTGAGACCCAGTACTTC.

The V and J genes are TRBV10-3 and TRBJ2-4, with TRBD1 identical over 9 bases. The CDR3 runs to 19 residues. The junction had 20 bases not matched to a gene; V was cut back by 4 bases and J by 7 bases. CDR1 ENHRY and CDR2 SYGVKD come from the germline V gene. The CDR3 DNA follows: TGTGCCATCAGTGCCCGGTTGGGACAGGGCGGCAAATCTGGGAACATTCAGTACTTC. Protein product: CAISARLGQGGKSGNIQYF.

This chain links TRBV7-2 with TRBJ2-2; 7 positions agree with TRBD2. Germline V gives CDR1 SGHTA, CDR2 FQGNSA. CDR3 length: 16 amino acids. J lost 5 bases, V lost 1 base, and 7 bases had no gene match. CDR3 loop: CASSLGAAGRTGELFF. As DNA, the CDR3 is TGTGCCAGCAGCTTAGGGGCAGCGGGAAGGACCGGGGAGCTGTTTTTT.

This clone came up once. The gene calls are TRBV5-1 and TRBJ2-7; TRBD1 aligns across 7 bases. CDR1 and CDR2 from the germline V gene are SGHRS and YFSETQ. This CDR3 has 13 residues. The ends lost 4 bases at V and 2 bases at J; junction bases unmatched: 3. The CDR3 reads CASSEQGTYEQYF. In DNA form, the CDR3 reads TGCGCCAGCAGCGAACAGGGGACCTACGAGCAGTACTTC.